Sequencing of this T cell receptor beta chain was carried out in a study of tumor-infiltrating lymphocytes in localized non-small cell lung cancer. At the level of the study: From each patient, both tumor and uninvolved lung, non-adjacent to tumor, were sampled. The study's findings and limits: Different pieces of the same tissue went to different assays, confounding technical variation with intratumor heterogeneity. No T-cell fraction difference was seen between IM1 and IM2 tumors.

Concerning this clone itself: Its antigen is unidentified.

Profiled with immunoSEQ multiplex PCR; TCRdb holds only in-frame clones, not every one. Of thousands of clones listed, 74% were seen once; the top ten hold about 7.1%. CDR1 and CDR2 (germline): MNHEY, SVGAGI. CDR3 length: 15 residues. The receptor was derived from a human donor with non-small cell lung cancer. J is TRBJ2-5 and V is TRBV6-5, with 9 positions matching TRBD2. The J call may be incorrect, as the DNA end agrees better with TRBJ2-7. Sequenced sample: uninvolved lung tissue not adjacent to the tumor. The CDR3 DNA follows: TGTGCCAGCAGTATCCTTCTAGCGGGAACCTACGAGCAGTACTTC. Protein sequence: CASSILLAGTYEQYF.